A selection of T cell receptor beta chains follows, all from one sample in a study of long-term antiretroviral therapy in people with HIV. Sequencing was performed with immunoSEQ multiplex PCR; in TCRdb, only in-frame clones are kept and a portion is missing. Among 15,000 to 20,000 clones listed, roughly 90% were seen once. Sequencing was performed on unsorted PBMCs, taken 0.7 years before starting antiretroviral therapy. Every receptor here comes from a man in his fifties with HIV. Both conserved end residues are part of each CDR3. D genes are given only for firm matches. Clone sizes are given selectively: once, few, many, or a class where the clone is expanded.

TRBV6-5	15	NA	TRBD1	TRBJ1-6	CASSTTRQGNSPLHF	TGTGCCAGCAGTACCACAAGACAGGGAAATTCACCCCTCCACTTT
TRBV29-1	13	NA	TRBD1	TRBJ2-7	CSFLTGGDGKQYF	TGCAGCTTCTTGACAGGGGGCGATGGTAAGCAGTACTTC
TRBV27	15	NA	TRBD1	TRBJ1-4	CASSRQGAPHEKLFF	TGTGCCAGCAGCCGACAGGGGGCGCCGCATGAAAAACTGTTTTTT
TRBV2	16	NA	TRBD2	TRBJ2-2	CASSALAGGYTGELFF	TGTGCCAGCAGTGCACTAGCGGGGGGGTACACCGGGGAGCTGTTTTTT
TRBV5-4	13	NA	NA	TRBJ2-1	CASSLPARGEQFF	TGTGCCAGCAGCTTGCCGGCAAGAGGTGAGCAGTTCTTC
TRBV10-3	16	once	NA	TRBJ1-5	CAISEVGNESNQPQHF	TGTGCCATCAGTGAGGTAGGGAATGAGAGCAATCAGCCCCAGCATTTT
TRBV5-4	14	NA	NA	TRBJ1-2	CASSPFPGNYGYTF	TGTGCCAGCAGCCCGTTTCCCGGTAACTATGGCTACACCTTC
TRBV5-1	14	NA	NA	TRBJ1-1	CASSSQTLGPAAFF	TGCGCCAGCAGCTCCCAGACCTTGGGCCCCGCGGCTTTCTTT
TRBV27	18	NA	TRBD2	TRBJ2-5	CASSLTSGSPSYQETQYF	TGTGCCAGCAGTTTGACTAGCGGGAGCCCCTCGTACCAAGAGACCCAGTACTTC
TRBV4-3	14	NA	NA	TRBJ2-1	CASSRTTGLNEQFF	TGCGCCAGCAGCCGGACGACAGGTCTCAATGAGCAGTTCTTC